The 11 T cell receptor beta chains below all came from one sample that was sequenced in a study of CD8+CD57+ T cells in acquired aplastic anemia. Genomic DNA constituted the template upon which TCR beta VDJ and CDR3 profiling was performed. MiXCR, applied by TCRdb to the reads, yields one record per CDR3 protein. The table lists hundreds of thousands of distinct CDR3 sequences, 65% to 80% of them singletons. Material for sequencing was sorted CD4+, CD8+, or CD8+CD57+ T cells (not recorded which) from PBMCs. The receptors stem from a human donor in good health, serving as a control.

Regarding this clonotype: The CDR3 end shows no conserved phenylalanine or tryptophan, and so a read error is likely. CDR3: CASSLAGGANTGELFL. CDR3 DNA sequence: TGTGCCAGCAGCTTGGCCGGCGGGGCGAACACCGGGGAGCTGTTTCTT. V usage is TRBV13 and J usage is TRBJ2-2; weak D call: TRBD2 (6 bases). This CDR3 region has 16 residues. Trimming removed 3 bases at V and 0 bases at J, with 11 bases between. CDR1 is PRHDT and CDR2 is FYEKMQ in the germline V gene (reference sequence).

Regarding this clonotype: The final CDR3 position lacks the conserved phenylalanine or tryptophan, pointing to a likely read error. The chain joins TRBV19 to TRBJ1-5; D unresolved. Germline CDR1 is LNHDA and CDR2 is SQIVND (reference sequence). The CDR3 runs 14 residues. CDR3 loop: CASSTTYSNQSQHV. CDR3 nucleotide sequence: TGTGCCAGTAGTACGACATATAGCAATCAGTCCCAGCATGTT.

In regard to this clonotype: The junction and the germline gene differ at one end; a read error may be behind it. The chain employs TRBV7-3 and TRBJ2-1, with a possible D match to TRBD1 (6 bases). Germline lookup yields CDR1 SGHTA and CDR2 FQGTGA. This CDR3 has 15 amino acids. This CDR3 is CASSVTGGMSHEHFF. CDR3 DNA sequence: TGTGCCAGCAGCGTAACTGGGGGCATGTCCCATGAGCACTTCTTC.

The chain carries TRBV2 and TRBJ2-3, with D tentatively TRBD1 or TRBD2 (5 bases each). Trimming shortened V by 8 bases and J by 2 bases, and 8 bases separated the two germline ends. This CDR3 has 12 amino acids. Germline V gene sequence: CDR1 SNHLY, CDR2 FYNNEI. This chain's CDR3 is CASGGDTDTQYF. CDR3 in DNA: TGTGCCAGCGGGGGAGACACAGATACGCAGTATTTT.

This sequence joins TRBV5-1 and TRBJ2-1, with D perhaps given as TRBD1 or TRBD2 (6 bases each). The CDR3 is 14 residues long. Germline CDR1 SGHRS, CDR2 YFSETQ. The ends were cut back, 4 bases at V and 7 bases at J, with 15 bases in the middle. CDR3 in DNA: TGCGCCAGCAGCCCCTGGGGGGCCGTGAATGAGCAGTTCTTC. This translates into CASSPWGAVNEQFF.

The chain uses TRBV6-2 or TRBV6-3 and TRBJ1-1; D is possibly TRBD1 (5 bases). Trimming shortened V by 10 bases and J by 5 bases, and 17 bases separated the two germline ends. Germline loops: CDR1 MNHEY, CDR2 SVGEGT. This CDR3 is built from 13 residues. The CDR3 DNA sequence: TGTGCCATCAGCCGGGACCTAGGTACTGAAGCTTTCTTT. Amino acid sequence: CAISRDLGTEAFF.

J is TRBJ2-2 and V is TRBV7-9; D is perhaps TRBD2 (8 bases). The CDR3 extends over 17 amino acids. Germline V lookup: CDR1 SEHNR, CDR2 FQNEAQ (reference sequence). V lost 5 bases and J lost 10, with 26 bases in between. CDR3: CASSPRGGDRVALELFF. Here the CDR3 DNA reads TGTGCCAGCAGCCCTCGGGGGGGAGACAGGGTGGCACTGGAGCTGTTTTTT. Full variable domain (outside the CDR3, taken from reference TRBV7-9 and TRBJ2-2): DTGVSQNPRHKITKRGQNVTFRCDPISEHNRLYWYRQTLGQGPEFLTYFQNEAQLEKSRLLSDRFSAERPKGSFSTLEIQRTEQGDSAMYLCASSPRGGDRVALELFFGEGSRLTVL.

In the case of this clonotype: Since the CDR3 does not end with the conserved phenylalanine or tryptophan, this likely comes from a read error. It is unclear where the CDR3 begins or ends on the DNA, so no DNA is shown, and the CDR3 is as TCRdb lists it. CDR3 loop: CASSLPYQKHRGQ. The chain joins TRBV7-2 to TRBJ2-1; TRBD1 was called by the table and not checked on the DNA. Inclusive of both ends, the CDR3 amounts to 13 amino acids. From germline, CDR1 is SGHTA and CDR2 FQGNSA.

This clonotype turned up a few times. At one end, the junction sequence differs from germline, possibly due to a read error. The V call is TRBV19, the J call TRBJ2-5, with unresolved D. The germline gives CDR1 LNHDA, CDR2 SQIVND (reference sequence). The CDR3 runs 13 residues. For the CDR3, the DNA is TGTGCCAGTAGTTTAGACTCGTTAGAGACCCAGTACTTC. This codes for CASSLDSLETQYF.

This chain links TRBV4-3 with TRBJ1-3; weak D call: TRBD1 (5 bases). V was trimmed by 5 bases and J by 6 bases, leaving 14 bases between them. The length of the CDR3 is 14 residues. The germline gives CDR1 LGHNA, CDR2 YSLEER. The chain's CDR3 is CASSGGTRVNTIYF. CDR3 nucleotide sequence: TGCGCCAGCAGCGGCGGGACTAGGGTAAACACCATATATTTT.

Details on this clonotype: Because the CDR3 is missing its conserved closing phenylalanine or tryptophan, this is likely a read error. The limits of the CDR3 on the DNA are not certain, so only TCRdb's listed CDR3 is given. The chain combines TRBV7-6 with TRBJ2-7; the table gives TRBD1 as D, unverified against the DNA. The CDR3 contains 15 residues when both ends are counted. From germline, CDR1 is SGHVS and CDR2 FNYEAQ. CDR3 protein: CASSLGRGAAGALYC.